A selection of T cell receptor beta chains follows, all from one sample in a study of T-cell reconstitution after alpha-beta-depleted transplantation in children. TCRdb re-called the PCR reads through MiXCR, storing one row per CDR3 protein. The data hold some 640,000 distinct CDR3 sequences, with around a sixth observed a single time. The sequencing used PBMCs from the stem cell graft donor, collected from the stem cell graft. All receptors derive from a human donor who donated a stem cell graft to a child with acute myeloid leukemia. Both conserved end residues are part of each CDR3. The D gene is left open where the match is weak. Clone size is given for some rows only: seen once, a few or many times, or a class if the clone is expanded.

d_call j_call v_call clone_size cdr3_nt cdr3_aa
- TRBJ1-1 TRBV27 few TGTGCCAGCAGTATCTCAAAGGGAGAAGCTTTCTTT CASSISKGEAFF
- TRBJ2-5 TRBV10-3 - TGTGCCATCAGTGAAATAGCGTGGAAACAAGAGACCCAGTACTTC CAISEIAWKQETQYF
TRBD1 TRBJ1-1 TRBV29-1 many TGCAGCGTTGGACCGGGACAGGGAAGAAACACTGAAGCTTTCTTT CSVGPGQGRNTEAFF
TRBD1 TRBJ2-5 TRBV7-8 - TGTGCCAGCAGCTTAATATGGACAGGTCAAGCGGAGACCCAGTACTTC CASSLIWTGQAETQYF
TRBD1 TRBJ1-1 TRBV5-1 many TGCGCCAGCAGCTTGGGGGGACAGGTGAACACTGAAGCTTTCTTT CASSLGGQVNTEAFF
- TRBJ2-3 TRBV7-2 - TGTGCCAGCAGCTTCCTGGGGGATACGCAGTATTTT CASSFLGDTQYF
- TRBJ2-1 TRBV20-1 many TGCAGTGCCGAGGGTAGATCCTACAATGAGCAGTTCTTC CSAEGRSYNEQFF
TRBD1 TRBJ2-3 TRBV6-1 - TGTGCCAGCAGGAACCGGGACAGGGGGCGAGATACGCAGTATTTT CASRNRDRGRDTQYF
TRBD2 TRBJ2-1 TRBV20-1 many TGCAGTACAACCGGGACTAGCGGTTCCTACAATGAGCAGTTCTTC CSTTGTSGSYNEQFF
- TRBJ2-5 TRBV20-1 few TGCAGTGCTACTCAACGGAGGGGTGACCAGTACTTC CSATQRRGDQYF
TRBD1 TRBJ2-2 TRBV7-2 many TGTGCCAGCAGCACCTCCGGGACAGGGGTGGTCGGGGAGCTGTTTTTT CASSTSGTGVVGELFF
TRBD2 TRBJ2-4 TRBV6-1 many TGTGCCAGCAGTCAAGAGTGGGGGGGGGCCAAAAACATTCAGTACTTC CASSQEWGGAKNIQYF
- TRBJ2-5 TRBV20-1 many TGCAGTGCTAGACCTCCATGGGCCGGTACGGAGACCCAGTACTTC CSARPPWAGTETQYF
TRBD1 TRBJ2-5 TRBV5-1 - TGCGCCAGCACCCCACAGGGGGCTGTGGAGACCCAGTACTTC CASTPQGAVETQYF
- TRBJ1-2 TRBV10-3 - TGTGCCATCAGTACAGGGACTAACTATGGCTACACCTTC CAISTGTNYGYTF
TRBD1 TRBJ2-3 TRBV7-8 - TGTGCCAGCAGCTTAGTAGGGACAGGGGGCGCAGATACGCAGTATTTT CASSLVGTGGADTQYF
- TRBJ1-5 TRBV20-1 - TGCAGTGCTAGAGATTATCGGGGGGAGGTAGAAAATCAGCCCCAGCATTTT CSARDYRGEVENQPQHF
TRBD1 TRBJ1-5 TRBV12-3/TRBV12-4 many TGTGCCAGCAGTTCTTGGACAGGGACGGCAAATCAGCCCCAGCATTTT CASSSWTGTANQPQHF
- TRBJ1-2 TRBV20-1 - TGCAGTGCCGAAAAGAGGGGCGGCTATGGCTACACCTTC CSAEKRGGYGYTF
- TRBJ1-1 TRBV20-1 many TGCAGTGCTAGAGTCCCGGGCCCGAACACTGAAGCTTTCTTT CSARVPGPNTEAFF
- TRBJ2-5 TRBV21-1 few TGTGCCAGCAGCAAGAGGGGGAAAGAGACCCAGTACTTC CASSKRGKETQYF
TRBD1 TRBJ1-4 TRBV20-1 many TGCAGTGCTTCCGGGACAGCGAATGAAAAACTGTTTTTT CSASGTANEKLFF
TRBD2 TRBJ2-7 TRBV4-3 - TGCGCCAGCAGCCAGGCGGGGGGGGGATCCTACGAGCAGTACTTC CASSQAGGGSYEQYF
- TRBJ1-2 TRBV29-1 many TGCAGCGTTGAAGGGGTCCCAGGGAGACGGGACACCTTC CSVEGVPGRRDTF
- TRBJ2-1 TRBV20-1 few TGCAGTGCCCAAGCGGTACGCTCCTACAATGAGCAGTTCTTC CSAQAVRSYNEQFF
- TRBJ1-5 TRBV7-6 many TGTGCCAGCAGCTCGACGGGGCAGCCCCAGCATTTT CASSSTGQPQHF
- TRBJ1-5 TRBV20-1 - TGCAGTGCTGCCCCCCGGGATCACGGGGAGCCCCAGCATTTT CSAAPRDHGEPQHF
TRBD1 TRBJ1-5 TRBV10-2 - TGCGCCAGCAGTGAGTCACAGGGGGCTATTCAGCCCCAGCATTTT CASSESQGAIQPQHF
- TRBJ2-1 TRBV10-3 many TGTGCCATCAGTGACAGGGGGGTCAAGAATGAGCAGTTCTTC CAISDRGVKNEQFF
- TRBJ1-2 TRBV6-1 - TGTGCCAGCAGTGATGGTTTTAACTATGGCTACACCTTC CASSDGFNYGYTF
- TRBJ1-2 TRBV20-1 many TGCAGTGCCTCCTCTATTGCGGACTATGGCTACACCTTC CSASSIADYGYTF
TRBD1 TRBJ2-7 TRBV11-3 - TGTGCCAGCAGCCCGGGACCGGGACAGACTACCTACGAGCAGTACTTC CASSPGPGQTTYEQYF
TRBD1 TRBJ2-1 TRBV28 few TGTGCCAGCAGGGGGACAGGGCGCAATGAGCAGTTCTTC CASRGTGRNEQFF
- TRBJ2-6 TRBV5-1 - TGCGCCAGCAGATGGGCTGGGGCCAACGTCCTGACTTTC CASRWAGANVLTF
- TRBJ2-2 TRBV5-1 - TGCGCCAGCAGCTTGGCCAGAAGGGAGCTGTTTTTT CASSLARRELFF
- TRBJ1-3 TRBV20-1 - TGCAGTGCTAGTCCAGGGGTGGCTGGAAACACCATATATTTT CSASPGVAGNTIYF
- TRBJ1-2 TRBV20-1 many TGCAGTTGGAGGGGAGCTAACTATGGCTACACCTTC CSWRGANYGYTF
- TRBJ2-3 TRBV7-9 few TGTGCCAGCACCCAGAGGAGGCAGAACACAGATACGCAGTATTTT CASTQRRQNTDTQYF
- TRBJ2-2 TRBV11-2 - TGTGCCAGCAGATCCGCGGGATCGAACACCGGGGAGCTGTTTTTT CASRSAGSNTGELFF
TRBD1 TRBJ1-1 TRBV20-1 - TGCAGTGCCAGGACAGGGGGGGAGAACACTGAAGCTTTCTTT CSARTGGENTEAFF
- TRBJ2-7 TRBV20-1 many TGCAGTGCTAGATTCCCAGGAGGGTCCCGCTACGAGCAGTACTTC CSARFPGGSRYEQYF
TRBD1 TRBJ2-1 TRBV20-1 many TGCAGTGCTGGAGACAGGGGGTTTTACAATGAGCAGTTCTTC CSAGDRGFYNEQFF
- TRBJ1-5 TRBV20-1 many TGCAGTGCTAGGATGCAAGGGTATAATCAGCCCCAGCATTTT CSARMQGYNQPQHF
- TRBJ2-1 TRBV12-3/TRBV12-4 - TGTGCCAGCAGTTTTCCGGGGAATGAGCAGTTCTTC CASSFPGNEQFF
TRBD1 TRBJ2-2 TRBV12-3/TRBV12-4 few TGTGCCAGCAGCCCGGACAGGGAGGCCGGGGAGCTGTTTTTT CASSPDREAGELFF
TRBD2 TRBJ2-1 TRBV5-1 many TGCGCCAGCCGTCCTAGCGGGGGCAGCTCCTACAATGAGCAGTTCTTC CASRPSGGSSYNEQFF
TRBD1 TRBJ1-5 TRBV2 - TGTGCCAGCAGTGGGGGACAGGGGAATCAGCCCCAGCATTTT CASSGGQGNQPQHF
TRBD2 TRBJ2-1 TRBV20-1 many TGCAGTGCTGGACTAGCGGGGGGGATCTACAATGAGCAGTTCTTC CSAGLAGGIYNEQFF
TRBD2 TRBJ2-1 TRBV5-4 few TGTGCCAGCACCTCCCTGTGGTCGGGGGGGGCCTCTAATGAGCAGTTCTTC CASTSLWSGGASNEQFF
- TRBJ2-2 TRBV15 few TGTGCCACCAGCAGAGAGAGGGTTGCCGGGGAGCTGTTTTTT CATSRERVAGELFF
- TRBJ1-1 TRBV29-1 many TGCAGCGTTGGAGTCACTGAAGCTTTCTTT CSVGVTEAFF
TRBD1 TRBJ1-4 TRBV20-1 many TGCAGTGCTAGAGATCAGGGACAGGGGGTCGAGAAACTGTTTTTT CSARDQGQGVEKLFF
- TRBJ2-1 TRBV29-1 many TGCAGCGTTGAAAATTTCCCCGGGGGCGAGGACAATGAGCAGTTCTTC CSVENFPGGEDNEQFF
- TRBJ2-1 TRBV7-6 - TGTGCCAGCAGCTTAGAAAAGCGTCGGTACAATGAGCAGTTCTTC CASSLEKRRYNEQFF
TRBD2 TRBJ2-5 TRBV12-3/TRBV12-4 many TGTGCCAGCAGGACTAGCGGGGGAGCGTACCAAGAGACCCAGTACTTC CASRTSGGAYQETQYF
- TRBJ2-1 TRBV11-2 many TGTGCCAGCAGCGAACGAGGCCAGGGAGATGAGCAGTTCTTC CASSERGQGDEQFF
- TRBJ1-1 TRBV7-9 many TGTGCCAGCAGCTTAATCTCGACAGTGAACACTGAAGCTTTCTTT CASSLISTVNTEAFF
- TRBJ2-2 TRBV20-1 many TGCAGTGCTAGAGATGGGGGGCGAAACACCGGGGAGCTGTTTTTT CSARDGGRNTGELFF
- TRBJ2-1 TRBV20-1 - TGCAGTGCCCTCAAGTTGGCCCCCACACCCAATGAGCAGTTCTTC CSALKLAPTPNEQFF